This TCR beta chain derives from a study of blood T cells in healthy people across ages. This clonotype has a handful of counts. Its cognate antigen is unknown. General study findings and limits: A strong correlation was seen between TCR beta diversity and naive T cell percentage. When set beside aged donors, long-lived donors presented more naive CD4+ cells and higher diversity.

The CDR3 has 12 amino acids. V shed 0 bases and J shed 12 bases, with 9 bases lying between them. From germline, CDR1 is MGHRA and CDR2 YSYEKL. It was with a sample-barcoded 5' primer and a J-beta primer mix that a second PCR of roughly 7 to 12 cycles was run. Any given sample supplied a minimum of 3 million CDR3-containing paired-end reads. TCRdb recomputed calls from the 5' RACE reads with MiXCR, one row per CDR3 protein. The table records around 990,000 distinct CDR3 sequences, roughly two fifths of them present only once. The gene calls are TRBV4-1 and TRBJ2-1; D remains unclear. This TCR came from a man in his late teens or twenties in good health. Sequencing input: blood. The CDR3 DNA reads as TGCGCCAGCAGCCAAGAAACACGAGGGCAGTTCTTC. Protein: CASSQETRGQFF.